These T cell receptor beta chains were read from a single sample in a study of cytomegalovirus exposure and HLA in healthy donors. TCRdb keeps only in-frame clones here, not all; method: immunoSEQ multiplex PCR. The sample consists of roughly 200,000 clones, 70% to 85% of them appearing once. Sequenced material: PBMCs. The receptors stem from a man aged 45-65 years in good health and CMV-seronegative. CDR3s include the opening cysteine and the closing phenylalanine or tryptophan. Fields, in order: clone size, V gene, J gene, D gene, CDR3 DNA, CDR3 protein. A D gene is named only where the DNA matches it firmly. Some rows mark clone size as missing; the rest say once, few, many or name a class of expanded clone.

clone size: .
V gene: TRBV2
J gene: TRBJ2-1
D gene: .
CDR3 DNA: TGTGCCAGCAGAGCGAATGCCCCCGAAAGCTTTGAGCAGTTCTTC
CDR3 protein: CASRANAPESFEQFF

clone size: .
V gene: TRBV6-5
J gene: TRBJ2-1
D gene: .
CDR3 DNA: TGTGCCACTGCGGAAGCAGGACTCTACAATGAGCAGTTCTTC
CDR3 protein: CATAEAGLYNEQFF

clone size: .
V gene: TRBV5-1
J gene: TRBJ2-5
D gene: .
CDR3 DNA: TGCGCCAGCAGCGCCGGGTTCATCCAAGAGACCCAGTACTTC
CDR3 protein: CASSAGFIQETQYF

clone size: .
V gene: TRBV10-1
J gene: TRBJ1-1
D gene: TRBD1
CDR3 DNA: TGCGCCAGCAGTGGGACAGGGATAACTGAAGCTTTCTTT
CDR3 protein: CASSGTGITEAFF

clone size: .
V gene: TRBV11-2
J gene: TRBJ2-1
D gene: .
CDR3 DNA: TGTGCCAGCACCCCGGTGGAGTCCTACAATGAGCAGTTCTTC
CDR3 protein: CASTPVESYNEQFF

clone size: few
V gene: TRBV7-3
J gene: TRBJ1-1
D gene: .
CDR3 DNA: TGTGCCAGCAGCTTAACGGGGGCGAACACTGAAGCTTTCTTT
CDR3 protein: CASSLTGANTEAFF

clone size: .
V gene: TRBV5-1
J gene: TRBJ1-2
D gene: TRBD1
CDR3 DNA: TGCGCCAGCAGCTGGGAGACAGGGCGGCCTAACTATGGCTACACCTTC
CDR3 protein: CASSWETGRPNYGYTF

clone size: .
V gene: TRBV11-2
J gene: TRBJ2-5
D gene: .
CDR3 DNA: TGTGCCAGCAGCCTCACCCCGGGCGGGGTCCAAGAGACCCAGTACTTC
CDR3 protein: CASSLTPGGVQETQYF

clone size: .
V gene: TRBV27
J gene: TRBJ2-1
D gene: TRBD2
CDR3 DNA: TGTGCCAGCAGTGCCCCGACTAGCGGGAGTTACCATGAGCAGTTCTTC
CDR3 protein: CASSAPTSGSYHEQFF

clone size: .
V gene: TRBV7-3
J gene: TRBJ1-1
D gene: .
CDR3 DNA: TGTGCCAGCAGCTTAGGCCAGGGGCACACTGAAGCTTTCTTT
CDR3 protein: CASSLGQGHTEAFF

clone size: .
V gene: TRBV6-5
J gene: TRBJ1-1
D gene: .
CDR3 DNA: TGTGCCAGCAGTTACCCCTCGGCGGGAAACACTGAAGCTTTCTTT
CDR3 protein: CASSYPSAGNTEAFF

clone size: .
V gene: TRBV28
J gene: TRBJ2-3
D gene: .
CDR3 DNA: TGTGCTACTAGTGTAAGCACAGATACGCAGTATTTT
CDR3 protein: CATSVSTDTQYF

clone size: .
V gene: TRBV4-2
J gene: TRBJ1-1
D gene: TRBD1
CDR3 DNA: TGTGCCAGCATGCAACAGGGGGCAGGGGGCACTGAAGCTTTCTTT
CDR3 protein: CASMQQGAGGTEAFF

clone size: .
V gene: TRBV4-2
J gene: TRBJ2-7
D gene: TRBD1
CDR3 DNA: TGTGCCAGCAGCCAAGAAGGGGGACAGGGCCGAAGGGAGCAGTACTTC
CDR3 protein: CASSQEGGQGRREQYF

clone size: .
V gene: TRBV27
J gene: TRBJ1-5
D gene: .
CDR3 DNA: TGTGCCAGCAGTCGACAGCTTAATCAGCCCCAGCATTTT
CDR3 protein: CASSRQLNQPQHF

clone size: .
V gene: TRBV4-2
J gene: TRBJ1-1
D gene: .
CDR3 DNA: TGTGCCAGCAGCCCGAAAAATCGGGGAGGGAACACTGAAGCTTTCTTT
CDR3 protein: CASSPKNRGGNTEAFF

clone size: .
V gene: TRBV29-1
J gene: TRBJ2-5
D gene: .
CDR3 DNA: TGCAGCGTTGAAGGGGGTAGCGGCAGGGTGGAGACCCAGTACTTC
CDR3 protein: CSVEGGSGRVETQYF

clone size: .
V gene: TRBV28
J gene: TRBJ2-1
D gene: TRBD2
CDR3 DNA: TGTGCCAGCACCAGCGGGAGTTGGAATGAGCAGTTCTTC
CDR3 protein: CASTSGSWNEQFF

clone size: .
V gene: TRBV27
J gene: TRBJ2-1
D gene: TRBD2
CDR3 DNA: TGTGCCAGCAAGAGTGTAGCGGGAGGGTACAATGAGCAGTTCTTC
CDR3 protein: CASKSVAGGYNEQFF

clone size: .
V gene: TRBV5-6
J gene: TRBJ2-2
D gene: .
CDR3 DNA: TGTGCCAGCAGCTTGGACAGGGCTAGAAGCACCGGGGAGCTGTTTTTT
CDR3 protein: CASSLDRARSTGELFF

clone size: .
V gene: TRBV18
J gene: TRBJ1-5
D gene: .
CDR3 DNA: TGTGCCAGCTCACCAGAGACAGTAAATCAGCCCCAGCATTTT
CDR3 protein: CASSPETVNQPQHF

clone size: few
V gene: TRBV9
J gene: TRBJ1-5
D gene: TRBD1
CDR3 DNA: TGTGCCAGCAGCGCCACAGGGGGCGGACAGCCCCAGCATTTT
CDR3 protein: CASSATGGGQPQHF

clone size: .
V gene: TRBV6-5
J gene: TRBJ2-2
D gene: TRBD1
CDR3 DNA: TGTGCCAGCAGTTACGACAGGGATTACGGGGAGCTGTTTTTT
CDR3 protein: CASSYDRDYGELFF

clone size: .
V gene: TRBV28
J gene: TRBJ2-2
D gene: .
CDR3 DNA: TGTGCCAGCGGTGCACAGGGTACCACCGGGGAGCTGTTTTTT
CDR3 protein: CASGAQGTTGELFF

clone size: .
V gene: TRBV28
J gene: TRBJ2-7
D gene: TRBD1
CDR3 DNA: TGTGCCAGCAGCTCAACCGGGACAGGGGCCTACGAGCAGTACTTC
CDR3 protein: CASSSTGTGAYEQYF

clone size: .
V gene: TRBV30
J gene: TRBJ2-1
D gene: TRBD2
CDR3 DNA: TGTGCCTGGACCTTGGGGTTGGCTAGCGGGATTACTGAGCAGTTCTTC
CDR3 protein: CAWTLGLASGITEQFF

clone size: .
V gene: TRBV29-1
J gene: TRBJ2-6
D gene: TRBD1
CDR3 DNA: TGCAGCGTTGGGGACAGCTCTGGGGCCAACGTCCTGACTTTC
CDR3 protein: CSVGDSSGANVLTF

clone size: .
V gene: TRBV5-1
J gene: TRBJ2-7
D gene: TRBD2
CDR3 DNA: TGCGCCAGCAGCCCCGGGACTAGCAGCGAGCAGTACTTC
CDR3 protein: CASSPGTSSEQYF

clone size: .
V gene: TRBV6-1
J gene: TRBJ2-3
D gene: .
CDR3 DNA: TGTGCCAGCAGTGGACAGGGAGGAGATACGCAGTATTTT
CDR3 protein: CASSGQGGDTQYF

clone size: .
V gene: TRBV19
J gene: TRBJ1-4
D gene: .
CDR3 DNA: TGTGCCAGTAGTATTTCGTATACAACTAATGAAAAACTGTTTTTT
CDR3 protein: CASSISYTTNEKLFF

clone size: .
V gene: TRBV14
J gene: TRBJ2-3
D gene: .
CDR3 DNA: TGTGCCAGCAGCCTCGGGTCCGACACAGATACGCAGTATTTT
CDR3 protein: CASSLGSDTDTQYF

clone size: once
V gene: TRBV28
J gene: TRBJ2-5
D gene: TRBD2
CDR3 DNA: TGTGCCAGCAGTTCCCCCGCGACTAGCGGGAGGGCCGTGGGGGAGACCCAGTACTTC
CDR3 protein: CASSSPATSGRAVGETQYF

clone size: few
V gene: TRBV5-4
J gene: TRBJ1-1
D gene: TRBD1
CDR3 DNA: TGTGCCAGCAGCCAAGACAGGGAAAACTGGAGAGCTTTCTTT
CDR3 protein: CASSQDRENWRAFF

clone size: .
V gene: TRBV5-4
J gene: TRBJ2-1
D gene: TRBD2
CDR3 DNA: TGTGCCAGCAGCTTGGTTGCGGGAGCCTACAATGAGCAGTTCTTC
CDR3 protein: CASSLVAGAYNEQFF

clone size: .
V gene: TRBV6-1
J gene: TRBJ2-3
D gene: TRBD2
CDR3 DNA: TGTGCCAGCAGGACTAGCGGAAGCACAGATACGCAGTATTTT
CDR3 protein: CASRTSGSTDTQYF

clone size: .
V gene: TRBV5-1
J gene: TRBJ2-7
D gene: TRBD1
CDR3 DNA: TGCGCCAGCAGGGCCGGGACAGAGATTCCCTACGAGCAGTACTTC
CDR3 protein: CASRAGTEIPYEQYF

clone size: few
V gene: TRBV7-9
J gene: TRBJ2-7
D gene: .
CDR3 DNA: TGTGCCAGCAGCTTAGCGAGTCGGGAGCAGTACTTC
CDR3 protein: CASSLASREQYF

clone size: .
V gene: TRBV5-6
J gene: TRBJ1-1
D gene: TRBD1
CDR3 DNA: TGTGCCAGCAGCTTAGATCAGGGGGCCACTGAAGCTTTCTTT
CDR3 protein: CASSLDQGATEAFF

clone size: .
V gene: TRBV7-9
J gene: TRBJ2-1
D gene: TRBD1
CDR3 DNA: TGTGCCAGCAGCACCGTCCGGGACAGAACCTACAATGAGCAGTTCTTC
CDR3 protein: CASSTVRDRTYNEQFF

clone size: .
V gene: TRBV7-9
J gene: TRBJ2-7
D gene: TRBD1
CDR3 DNA: TGTGCCAGCAGGTACGACAGGGCTGACGAGCAGCACTTC
CDR3 protein: CASRYDRADEQHF

clone size: once
V gene: TRBV7-9
J gene: TRBJ2-7
D gene: TRBD2
CDR3 DNA: TGTGCCAGCAGCCCAGGACTAGCGGGAGGCTACGAGCAGTACTTC
CDR3 protein: CASSPGLAGGYEQYF

clone size: few
V gene: TRBV5-1
J gene: TRBJ2-1
D gene: TRBD2
CDR3 DNA: TGCGCCAGCAGCTTGGTGGGGACTAGCGGTCACAATGAGCAGTTCTTC
CDR3 protein: CASSLVGTSGHNEQFF

clone size: .
V gene: TRBV28
J gene: TRBJ2-7
D gene: .
CDR3 DNA: TGTGCCAGCAGAGAGGGAATTTCCTACGAGCAGTACTTC
CDR3 protein: CASREGISYEQYF

clone size: .
V gene: TRBV7-2
J gene: TRBJ2-1
D gene: TRBD2
CDR3 DNA: TGTGCCAGCAGCGCGTCTAGCGGGAGATTCCTCCATGAGCAGTTCTTC
CDR3 protein: CASSASSGRFLHEQFF

clone size: once
V gene: TRBV25-1
J gene: TRBJ2-6
D gene: .
CDR3 DNA: TGTGCCAGCAGTTCCCAGGTTGCTGGGGCCAACGTCCTGACTTTC
CDR3 protein: CASSSQVAGANVLTF

clone size: .
V gene: TRBV15
J gene: TRBJ2-3
D gene: TRBD2
CDR3 DNA: TGTGCCACCAGCAGAGCTAGGGGACTTAGCGGGAGTGATACGCAGTATTTT
CDR3 protein: CATSRARGLSGSDTQYF

clone size: .
V gene: TRBV27
J gene: TRBJ2-7
D gene: .
CDR3 DNA: TGTGCCAGCAGTTTAGCAGGGAGGCACGAGCAGTACTTC
CDR3 protein: CASSLAGRHEQYF

clone size: .
V gene: TRBV13
J gene: TRBJ2-5
D gene: .
CDR3 DNA: TGTGCCAGCAGCCCCCGGACAGACCTCGATAAGCCACAAGAGACCCAGTACTTC
CDR3 protein: CASSPRTDLDKPQETQYF

clone size: .
V gene: TRBV19
J gene: TRBJ1-5
D gene: .
CDR3 DNA: TGTGCCAGTAGTATTTTACAGGGCAATCAGCCCCAGCATTTT
CDR3 protein: CASSILQGNQPQHF